These 3 T cell receptor beta chains originate from one sample sequenced in a study of tumor and adjacent non-tumor tissue in lung cancer (dated by TCRdb to the late 2010s). Library construction relied on multiplex PCR. The reads were generated on an Illumina HiSeq 2500. TCRbeta libraries were constructed through three rounds of nested PCR with primers (Table S4) according to protocols adapted from ARM-PCR. TCRdb cleaned the public reads at Q25 with fastp, built clones with MiXCR and kept in-frame beta chains. Identical CDR3 proteins give one entry, which carries the most common genes and DNA. Across this sample there are about 60,000 distinct CDR3 sequences, with about 61% seen only once. Around 33% of the sample lies in the top ten. RNA was extracted from bulk unsorted tissue and checked for quality with a NanoDrop ND-1000 and an Agilent 2100. The normal lung samples consisted of distant non-tumor tissue collected more than 3 cm from the tumor edge.

Sequencing was performed on distant non-tumor lung tissue. The receptors were gathered from a man aged 65 to 85 with non-small cell lung cancer.

Points on this clonotype: The CDR3 ends on some other residue instead of the conserved phenylalanine or tryptophan, so this is likely a read error. The CDR3 sequence: CASNLTEQYNEQFL. The CDR3 DNA reads as TGTGCCAGCAACCTGACGGAACAGTACAATGAGCAGTTCTTA. This chain joins TRBV11-1 and TRBJ2-1, with D hard to call. Trimming left V 7 bases short and J 4 bases short, with 14 bases between. Germline V gene lookup returns CDR1 SGHAT and CDR2 FQDESV (reference sequence). The CDR3 sequence is 14 residues long.

In regard to this clonotype: The conserved closing phenylalanine or tryptophan is absent in this CDR3, likely reflecting a read error. The CDR3 region has the DNA TGTGTCAGCAGTTCTTACACCGCCGGGGCCAACGTCCTGACTCTC. This encodes CVSSSYTAGANVLTL. V and J are TRBV5-6 and TRBJ2-6; D unresolved. The CDR3 loop spans 15 amino acids. CDR1 and CDR2 (germline): SGHDT, YYEEEE.

This clonotype was recorded a few times. The chain is built from TRBV30 and TRBJ2-2; D tentatively fits TRBD1 or TRBD2 (5 bases each). Between the trimmed V and J ends, which lost 0 bases and 6 bases, there was a span of 11 bases. This CDR3 has 14 amino acids. In germline, CDR1 is GTSNPN, CDR2 SVGIG (reference sequence). This chain's CDR3 is CAWSVRRGAGELFF. In DNA form, the CDR3 reads TGTGCCTGGAGTGTACGTCGGGGCGCCGGGGAGCTGTTTTTT. Based on the CDR3 plus reference TRBV30 and TRBJ2-2, the full variable domain is SQTIHQWPATLVQPVGSPLSLECTVEGTSNPNLYWYRQAAGRGLQLLFYSVGIGQISSEVPQNLSASRPQDRQFILSSKKLLLSDSGFYLCAWSVRRGAGELFFGEGSRLTVL.